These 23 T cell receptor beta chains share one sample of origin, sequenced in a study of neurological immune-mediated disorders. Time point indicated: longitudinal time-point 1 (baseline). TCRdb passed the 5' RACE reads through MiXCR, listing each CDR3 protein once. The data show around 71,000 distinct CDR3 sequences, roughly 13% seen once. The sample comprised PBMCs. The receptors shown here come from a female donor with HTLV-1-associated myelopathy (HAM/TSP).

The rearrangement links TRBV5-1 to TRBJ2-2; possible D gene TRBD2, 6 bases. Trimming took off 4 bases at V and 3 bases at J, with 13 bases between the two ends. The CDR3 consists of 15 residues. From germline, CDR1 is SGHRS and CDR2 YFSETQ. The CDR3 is CASSLVGGYTGELFF. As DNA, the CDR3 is TGCGCCAGCAGCCTGGTCGGGGGTTACACCGGGGAGCTGTTTTTT.

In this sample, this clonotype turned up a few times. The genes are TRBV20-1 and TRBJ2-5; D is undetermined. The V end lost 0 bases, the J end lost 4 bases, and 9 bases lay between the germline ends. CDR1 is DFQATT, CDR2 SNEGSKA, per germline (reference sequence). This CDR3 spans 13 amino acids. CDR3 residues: CSARDRALETQYF. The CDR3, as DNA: TGCAGTGCTAGAGATAGGGCCTTAGAGACCCAGTACTTC.

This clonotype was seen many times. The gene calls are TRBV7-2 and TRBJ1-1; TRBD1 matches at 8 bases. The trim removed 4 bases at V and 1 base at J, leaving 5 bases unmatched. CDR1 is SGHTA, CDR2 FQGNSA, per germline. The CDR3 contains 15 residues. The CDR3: CASSSQGAGNTEAFF. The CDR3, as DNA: TGTGCCAGCAGCTCGCAGGGGGCGGGGAACACTGAAGCTTTCTTT.

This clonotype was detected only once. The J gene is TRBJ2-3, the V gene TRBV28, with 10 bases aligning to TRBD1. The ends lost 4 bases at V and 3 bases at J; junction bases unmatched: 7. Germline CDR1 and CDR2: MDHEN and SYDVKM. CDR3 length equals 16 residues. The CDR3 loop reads CASSSRGTGATDTQYF. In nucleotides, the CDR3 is TGTGCCAGCAGTTCTAGGGGGACAGGGGCGACAGATACGCAGTATTTT.

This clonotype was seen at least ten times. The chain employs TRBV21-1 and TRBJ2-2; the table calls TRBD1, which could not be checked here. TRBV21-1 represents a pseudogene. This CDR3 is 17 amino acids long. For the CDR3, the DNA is TGTGCCAGCAGCAAAGGAAACAGGGATCGGGGCACCGGGGAGCTGTTTTTT. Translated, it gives CASSKGNRDRGTGELFF.

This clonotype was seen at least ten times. CDR3 region: CASSPTGMTTYEQYF. For the CDR3, the DNA is TGTGCCAGCTCTCCCACAGGGATGACGACCTACGAGCAGTACTTC. The chain has TRBV28 and TRBJ2-7; possible D gene TRBD1, 6 bases. This CDR3 contains 15 residues. V dropped 8 bases and J dropped 2 bases, with 19 bases sitting between them. Germline CDR1 reads MDHEN; CDR2 reads SYDVKM.

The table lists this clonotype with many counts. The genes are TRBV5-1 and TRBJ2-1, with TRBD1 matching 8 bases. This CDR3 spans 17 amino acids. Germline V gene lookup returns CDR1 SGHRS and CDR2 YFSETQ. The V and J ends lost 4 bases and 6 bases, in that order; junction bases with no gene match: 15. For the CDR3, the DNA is TGCGCCAGCAGCCCAAGCACGGGGCAGGGGGCCGGCAATGAGCAGTTCTTC. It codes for CASSPSTGQGAGNEQFF.

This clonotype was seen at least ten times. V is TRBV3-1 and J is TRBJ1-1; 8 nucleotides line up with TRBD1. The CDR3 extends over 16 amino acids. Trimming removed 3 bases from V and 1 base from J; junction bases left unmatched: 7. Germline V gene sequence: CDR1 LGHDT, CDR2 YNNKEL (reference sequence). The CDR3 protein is CASSHGTGRRNTEAFF. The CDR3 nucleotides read TGTGCCAGCAGCCACGGGACAGGAAGACGGAACACTGAAGCTTTCTTT. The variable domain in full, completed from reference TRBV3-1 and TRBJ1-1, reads DTAVSQTPKYLVTQMGNDKSIKCEQNLGHDTMYWYKQDSKKFLKIMFSYNNKELIINETVPNRFSPKSPDKAHLNLHINSLELGDSAVYFCASSHGTGRRNTEAFFGQGTRLTVV.

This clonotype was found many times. CDR3: CASSEAGTGGWDEQFF. The CDR3 DNA reads TGTGCCAGCAGTGAGGCCGGGACAGGTGGGTGGGATGAGCAGTTCTTC. The J gene is TRBJ2-1, the V gene TRBV2, with 8 positions matching TRBD1. The germline CDR1 and CDR2 sequences are SNHLY and FYNNEI. The CDR3 covers 16 residues. With V trimmed by 3 bases and J by 8 bases, 12 bases remained unmatched. Based on the CDR3 plus reference TRBV2 and TRBJ2-1, the full variable domain is EPEVTQTPSHQVTQMGQEVILRCVPISNHLYFYWYRQILGQKVEFLVSFYNNEISEKSEIFDDQFSVERPDGSNFTLKIRSTKLEDSAMYFCASSEAGTGGWDEQFFGPGTRLTVL.

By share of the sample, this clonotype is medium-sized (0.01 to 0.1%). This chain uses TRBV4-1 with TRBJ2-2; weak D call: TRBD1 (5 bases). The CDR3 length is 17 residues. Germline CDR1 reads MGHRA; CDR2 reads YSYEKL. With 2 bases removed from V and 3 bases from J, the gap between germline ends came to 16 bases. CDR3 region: CASSQPGASAYTGELFF. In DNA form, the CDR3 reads TGCGCCAGCAGCCAACCTGGGGCGTCGGCCTACACCGGGGAGCTGTTTTTT.

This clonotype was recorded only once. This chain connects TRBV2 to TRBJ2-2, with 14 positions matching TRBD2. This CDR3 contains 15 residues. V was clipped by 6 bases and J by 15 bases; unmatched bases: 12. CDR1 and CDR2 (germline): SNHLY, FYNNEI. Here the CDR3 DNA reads TGTGCCAGCAGGCCGACTAGCGGGGGGGCCGGGGATATGTTTTTT. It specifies CASRPTSGGAGDMFF.

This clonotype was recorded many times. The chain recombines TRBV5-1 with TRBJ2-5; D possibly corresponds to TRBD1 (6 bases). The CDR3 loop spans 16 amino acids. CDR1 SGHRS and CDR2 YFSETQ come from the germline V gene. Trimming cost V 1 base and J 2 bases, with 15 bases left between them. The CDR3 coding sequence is TGCGCCAGCAGCTTGCGTTACAACAGGGCACAAGAGACCCAGTACTTC. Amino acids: CASSLRYNRAQETQYF.

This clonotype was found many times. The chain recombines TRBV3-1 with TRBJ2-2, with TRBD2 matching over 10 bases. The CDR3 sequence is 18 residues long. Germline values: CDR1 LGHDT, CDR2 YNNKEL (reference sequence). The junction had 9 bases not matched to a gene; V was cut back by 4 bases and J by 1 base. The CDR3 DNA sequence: TGTGCCAGCAGCCTTTTAGCGGGGGGCCGGAAGAACACCGGGGAGCTGTTTTTT. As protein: CASSLLAGGRKNTGELFF.

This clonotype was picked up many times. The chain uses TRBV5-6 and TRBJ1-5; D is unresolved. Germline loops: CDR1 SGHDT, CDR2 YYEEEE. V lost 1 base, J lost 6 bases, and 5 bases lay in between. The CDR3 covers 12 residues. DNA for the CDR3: TGTGCCAGCAGCTTGAGGTTTCAGCCCCAGCATTTT. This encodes CASSLRFQPQHF.

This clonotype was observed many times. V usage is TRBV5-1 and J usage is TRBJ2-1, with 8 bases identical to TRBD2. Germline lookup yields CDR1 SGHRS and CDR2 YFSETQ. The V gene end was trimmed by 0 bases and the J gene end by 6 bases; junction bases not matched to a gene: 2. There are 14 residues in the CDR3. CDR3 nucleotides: TGCGCCAGCAGCTTGGGACTAGCGACCAATGAGCAGTTCTTC. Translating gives CASSLGLATNEQFF. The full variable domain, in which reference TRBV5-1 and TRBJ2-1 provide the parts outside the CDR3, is KAGVTQTPRYLIKTRGQQVTLSCSPISGHRSVSWYQQTPGQGLQFLFEYFSETQRNKGNFPGRFSGRQFSNSRSEMNVSTLELGDSALYLCASSLGLATNEQFFGPGTRLTVL.

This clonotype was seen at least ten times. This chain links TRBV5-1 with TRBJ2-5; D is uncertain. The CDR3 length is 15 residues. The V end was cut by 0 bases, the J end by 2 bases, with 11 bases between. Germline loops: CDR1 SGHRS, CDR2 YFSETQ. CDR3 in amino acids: CASSLGMVSQETQYF. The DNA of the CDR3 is TGCGCCAGCAGCTTGGGAATGGTTTCTCAAGAGACCCAGTACTTC.

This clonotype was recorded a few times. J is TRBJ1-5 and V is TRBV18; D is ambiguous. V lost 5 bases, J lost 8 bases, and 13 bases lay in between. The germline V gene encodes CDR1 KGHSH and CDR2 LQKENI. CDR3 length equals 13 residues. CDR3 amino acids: CASSVTTREPQHF. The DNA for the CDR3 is TGTGCCAGCTCAGTTACCACTCGTGAGCCCCAGCATTTT.

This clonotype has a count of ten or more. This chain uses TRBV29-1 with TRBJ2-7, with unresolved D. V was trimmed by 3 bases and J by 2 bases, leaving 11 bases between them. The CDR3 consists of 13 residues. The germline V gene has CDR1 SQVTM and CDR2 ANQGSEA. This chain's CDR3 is CSVDLSAAYEQYF. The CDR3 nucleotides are TGCAGCGTTGATCTCTCGGCGGCCTACGAGCAGTACTTC.

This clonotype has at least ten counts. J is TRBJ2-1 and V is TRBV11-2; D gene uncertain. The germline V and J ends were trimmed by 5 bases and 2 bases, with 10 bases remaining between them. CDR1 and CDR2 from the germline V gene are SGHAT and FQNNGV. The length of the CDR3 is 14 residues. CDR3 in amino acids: CASSPSTPYNEQFF. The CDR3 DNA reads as TGTGCCAGCAGCCCCTCCACCCCCTACAATGAGCAGTTCTTC.

The CDR3 DNA is TGTGCCAGCAGCCTCCGGGACAGTTTCGAAAAACTGTTTTTT. This gives the protein CASSLRDSFEKLFF. The chain recombines TRBV3-1 with TRBJ1-4, with TRBD1 matching 7 bases. The J segment lost 8 bases and the V segment lost 4 bases, leaving 7 bases of the junction unmatched. The CDR3 has 14 residues. Germline V gene data show CDR1 as LGHDT and CDR2 as YNNKEL (reference sequence).

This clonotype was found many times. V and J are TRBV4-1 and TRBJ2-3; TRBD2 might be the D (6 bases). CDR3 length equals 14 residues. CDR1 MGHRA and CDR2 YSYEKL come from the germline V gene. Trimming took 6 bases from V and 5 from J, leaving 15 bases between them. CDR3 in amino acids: CASRQYGGLDTQYF. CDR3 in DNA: TGCGCCAGCAGACAGTACGGGGGTTTAGATACGCAGTATTTT.

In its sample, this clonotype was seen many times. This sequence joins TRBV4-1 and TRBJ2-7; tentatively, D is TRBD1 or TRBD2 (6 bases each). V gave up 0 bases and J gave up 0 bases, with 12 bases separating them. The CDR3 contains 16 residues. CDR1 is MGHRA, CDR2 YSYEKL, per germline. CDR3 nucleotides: TGCGCCAGCAGCCAAGAGACGGGGGCTCTCTCCTACGAGCAGTACTTC. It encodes CASSQETGALSYEQYF.

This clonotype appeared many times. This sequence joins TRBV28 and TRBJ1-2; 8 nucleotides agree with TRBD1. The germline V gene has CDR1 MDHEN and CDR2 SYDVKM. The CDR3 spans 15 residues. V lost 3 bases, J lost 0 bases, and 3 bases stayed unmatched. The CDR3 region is CASSFYRGANYGYTF. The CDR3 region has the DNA TGTGCCAGCAGTTTTTACAGGGGGGCTAACTATGGCTACACCTTC.